These 22 T cell receptor beta chains were sequenced from one sample in a study of blood T cell repertoires in COVID-19. The protocol was immunoSEQ multiplex PCR, while the TCRdb copy is restricted to in-frame clones and leaves out a portion. The sample comprises about 220,000 clones, roughly 84% of which are singletons, and approximately 10% rests with the top ten. The sequencing sample was made of peripheral blood. These receptors were obtained from a man aged 45 to 65 with active or convalescent COVID-19.

The chain carries TRBV7-9 and TRBJ2-7, with D tentatively TRBD1 (6 bases). V dropped 5 bases and J dropped 2 bases, with 13 bases sitting between them. In germline, CDR1 is SEHNR, CDR2 FQNEAQ (reference sequence). The CDR3 covers 14 residues. The CDR3 loop is CASSPGTSPYEQYF. DNA for the CDR3: TGTGCCAGCAGCCCCGGGACATCCCCCTACGAGCAGTACTTC.

J is TRBJ2-2 and V is TRBV11-1, with D perhaps matching TRBD1 (6 bases). V lost 1 base to trimming and J lost 6 bases, with 9 bases between them. The CDR3 loop spans 14 amino acids. CDR1 is SGHAT and CDR2 is FQDESV in the germline V gene (reference sequence). CDR3 sequence (DNA): TGTGCCAGCAGCTTAGGGAACAGGGCCGGGGAGCTGTTTTTT. This gives the protein CASSLGNRAGELFF.

V gene TRBV6-2 or TRBV6-3 combines with J gene TRBJ2-1, with D maybe TRBD2 (7 bases). Germline V gene data show CDR1 as MNHEY and CDR2 as SVGEGT. Trimming pared 6 bases from V and 16 bases from J, leaving 25 bases between. CDR3 length: 14 residues. CDR3: CASSRGGVSGHRFF. The CDR3 bases are TGTGCCAGCAGCCGTGGGGGGGTCTCGGGACATAGATTCTTC.

V gene TRBV7-9 combines with J gene TRBJ1-1, with 9 bases lining up with TRBD1. V trimming: 8 bases; J trimming: 4 bases; junction bases outside the gene matches: 11. The germline V gene encodes CDR1 SEHNR and CDR2 FQNEAQ (reference sequence). CDR3 length: 15 residues. CDR3 sequence reads: CASRRQGGSPTEAFF. In DNA form, the CDR3 reads TGTGCCAGCCGCCGACAGGGGGGTTCCCCCACTGAAGCTTTCTTT. Combining the CDR3 with reference TRBV7-9 and TRBJ1-1 gives the whole variable domain DTGVSQNPRHKITKRGQNVTFRCDPISEHNRLYWYRQTLGQGPEFLTYFQNEAQLEKSRLLSDRFSAERPKGSFSTLEIQRTEQGDSAMYLCASRRQGGSPTEAFFGQGTRLTVV.

The chain links TRBV7-3 to TRBJ2-1; the match to TRBD2 covers 10 bases. Trimming cost V 5 bases and J 4 bases; bases outside gene matches: 5. The germline V gene has CDR1 SGHTA and CDR2 FQGTGA. The CDR3 totals 15 residues. The CDR3 region is CASSLTSGTYNEQFF. CDR3 nucleotides: TGTGCCAGCAGCCTTACTAGCGGGACTTACAATGAGCAGTTCTTC.

The J gene is TRBJ1-5, the V gene TRBV19; D possibly corresponds to TRBD1 (5 bases). With 3 bases removed from V and 3 bases from J, the gap between germline ends came to 6 bases. The CDR3 contains 13 residues. From germline, CDR1 is LNHDA and CDR2 SQIVND (reference sequence). The CDR3 DNA sequence: TGTGCCAGTAGTATGGACACCAATCAGCCCCAGCATTTT. Translation gives CASSMDTNQPQHF.

V usage is TRBV6-6 and J usage is TRBJ1-1; 9 bases agree with TRBD1. This CDR3 contains 17 residues. V gave up 5 bases and J gave up 1 base; unmatched junction bases: 11. CDR1 MNHNY and CDR2 SVGAGI come from the germline V gene (reference sequence). This CDR3 is CASSPLHPGQGNTEAFF. As DNA, the CDR3 is TGTGCCAGCAGTCCGCTGCACCCGGGACAGGGGAACACTGAAGCTTTCTTT.

The V call is TRBV6-5, the J call TRBJ1-2, with D hard to call. Trimming shortened V by 0 bases and J by 7 bases, and 15 bases separated the two germline ends. Germline V CDR1 and CDR2: MNHEY, SVGAGI. This CDR3 comprises 15 residues. The CDR3 spells CASSYSFSGRGGYTF. CDR3 nucleotide sequence: TGTGCCAGCAGTTACTCGTTTTCGGGCCGGGGTGGCTACACCTTC.

The rearrangement joins TRBV28 to TRBJ2-5, with TRBD1 matching 7 bases. The CDR3 runs 15 residues. Germline lookup yields CDR1 MDHEN and CDR2 SYDVKM. The V gene end was trimmed by 5 bases and the J gene end by 3 bases; junction bases not matched to a gene: 9. CDR3: CASSRAIDREETQYF. DNA of the CDR3: TGTGCCAGCAGTCGAGCTATAGACAGGGAAGAGACCCAGTACTTC.

This chain links TRBV28 with TRBJ2-2, with 7 bases lining up with TRBD1. CDR1 and CDR2 (germline): MDHEN, SYDVKM. The CDR3 runs to 16 residues. V lost 3 bases to trimming and J lost 0 bases; unmatched junction nucleotides: 4. The CDR3 here is CASSLPGTANTGELFF. The CDR3 DNA reads TGTGCCAGCAGTTTGCCCGGGACAGCGAACACCGGGGAGCTGTTTTTT.

V and J are TRBV28 and TRBJ2-6, with D perhaps TRBD2 (6 bases). The V gene lost 4 bases and the J gene lost 3 bases, with 19 bases spanning the gap. This CDR3 spans 18 amino acids. Germline CDR1 MDHEN, CDR2 SYDVKM. CDR3 sequence reads: CASSSPTVAGIGANVLTF. As DNA, the CDR3 is TGTGCCAGCAGTTCCCCCACCGTGGCGGGGATTGGGGCCAACGTCCTGACTTTC.

This clone was observed a handful of times. The V call is TRBV2, the J call TRBJ1-5, with a tentative D call TRBD1 (6 bases). Germline V lookup: CDR1 SNHLY, CDR2 FYNNEI. V was pared by 7 bases and J by 7 bases, with 17 bases between. CDR3 size: 14 residues. In DNA, the CDR3 is TGTGCCAGCACTCCGTTAGGGGGTCGACAGCCCCAGCATTTT. It yields the protein CASTPLGGRQPQHF.

V gene TRBV13 combines with J gene TRBJ2-2, with TRBD2 matching over 10 bases. From germline, CDR1 is PRHDT and CDR2 FYEKMQ (reference sequence). V shed 5 bases and J 5 bases; nucleotides not matched to a gene: 2. The CDR3 has 14 residues. The CDR3 nucleotides are TGTGCCAGCAGCCCTAGCGGGAGAACCGGGGAGCTGTTTTTT. Residues: CASSPSGRTGELFF.

The genes are TRBV18 and TRBJ1-1, with D perhaps matching TRBD1 (5 bases). CDR3 length: 13 amino acids. In germline, CDR1 is KGHSH, CDR2 LQKENI. With 3 bases removed from V and 5 bases from J, the gap between germline ends came to 10 bases. CDR3 bases: TGTGCCAGCTCACCCTGGGGCGGAACTGAAGCTTTCTTT. Translated, it gives CASSPWGGTEAFF.

The chain has TRBV9 and TRBJ2-2; the match to TRBD1 covers 10 bases. J lost 3 bases, V lost 4 bases, and 12 bases had no gene match. This CDR3 is 18 amino acids long. CDR1 SGDLS and CDR2 YYNGEE come from the germline V gene. CDR3 in DNA: TGTGCCAGCAGCCTGGACAGGGGGTTTTATCAGGACACCGGGGAGCTGTTTTTT. This gives the protein CASSLDRGFYQDTGELFF. Supplemented by reference TRBV9 and TRBJ2-2, the full variable domain reads DSGVTQTPKHLITATGQRVTLRCSPRSGDLSVYWYQQSLDQGLQFLIQYYNGEERAKGNILERFSAQQFPDLHSELNLSSLELGDSALYFCASSLDRGFYQDTGELFFGEGSRLTVL.

The genes are TRBV27 and TRBJ2-1; weak D call: TRBD2 (6 bases). Trimming took 2 bases from V and 8 from J, leaving 13 bases between them. Per the germline V gene, CDR1 is MNHEY and CDR2 is SMNVEV (reference sequence). CDR3 length equals 14 residues. The CDR3 reads CASSLQLATDEQFF. The CDR3 DNA reads as TGTGCCAGCAGTTTACAACTAGCCACAGATGAGCAGTTCTTC.

The genes are TRBV7-9 and TRBJ2-3, with D unresolved. This CDR3 contains 13 residues. Germline V CDR1 and CDR2: SEHNR, FQNEAQ (reference sequence). V was pared by 4 bases and J by 0 bases, with 5 bases between. The CDR3 nucleotides are TGTGCCAGCAGCTCCAGTAGCACAGATACGCAGTATTTT. The encoded protein is CASSSSSTDTQYF.

The CDR3 DNA follows: TGTGCCAGCTCACCGGTCGGGATTCAAGAGACCCAGTACTTC. This translates into CASSPVGIQETQYF. This sequence joins TRBV18 and TRBJ2-5; maybe TRBD2 (5 bases). The germline CDR1 and CDR2 sequences are KGHSH and LQKENI. V was pared by 3 bases and J by 2 bases, with 10 bases between. The CDR3 covers 14 residues.

The gene calls are TRBV12-3 or TRBV12-4 and TRBJ1-2, with a possible D match to TRBD1 (5 bases). Deletions cut 2 bases from V and 2 bases from J, with 6 bases between. The CDR3 totals 13 residues. CDR3: CASSLSGNYGYTF. CDR3 coding DNA: TGTGCCAGCAGTTTATCAGGGAACTATGGCTACACCTTC.

The chain is built from TRBV7-8 and TRBJ2-3, with 9 bases fitting TRBD1. Germline trimming cut 5 bases from V and 1 base from J; bases unmatched to any gene: 7. The CDR3 extends over 16 amino acids. CDR1 is SGHVS, CDR2 FQNEAQ, per germline. CDR3 in DNA: TGTGCCAGCAGCCAGGACAGGGGAGCTGGCACAGATACGCAGTATTTT. Translation: CASSQDRGAGTDTQYF.

This clone has just one count. This chain's CDR3 is CSARAMRGDYNEQFF. The CDR3 nucleotides read TGCAGTGCTCGTGCTATGCGGGGGGATTACAATGAGCAGTTCTTC. The rearrangement links TRBV20-1 to TRBJ2-1; TRBD2 aligns across 8 bases. The germline CDR1 and CDR2 sequences are DFQATT and SNEGSKA (reference sequence). The trim removed 5 bases at V and 4 bases at J, leaving 10 bases unmatched. This CDR3 comprises 15 residues.

The rearrangement joins TRBV15 to TRBJ2-7; possible D gene TRBD1, 6 bases. V was clipped by 4 bases and J by 2 bases, with 9 bases between them. The CDR3 runs 13 residues. Looked up from germline, CDR1 is LNHNV and CDR2 is YYDKDF (reference sequence). The CDR3 loop is CATSIRTAYEQYF. The CDR3 DNA follows: TGTGCCACCAGCATTCGGACAGCCTACGAGCAGTACTTC. The whole variable domain, remainder taken from reference TRBV15 and TRBJ2-7, is DAMVIQNPRYQVTQFGKPVTLSCSQTLNHNVMYWYQQKSSQAPKLLFHYYDKDFNNEADTPDNFQSRRPNTSFCFLDIRSPGLGDTAMYLCATSIRTAYEQYFGPGTRLTVT.